This T cell receptor (beta chain) was observed in a study of response to subunit inactivated influenza vaccine. CDR3 length: 14 residues. Trimming left V 2 bases short and J 4 bases short, with 11 bases between. CDR1 and CDR2 from the germline V gene are SNHLY and FYNNEI. TCRdb re-derived calls from the RT-PCR reads in MiXCR, one entry per CDR3 protein. The repertoire holds 650,000 to 700,000 distinct CDR3 sequences, approximately 15% seen once, with about 9.9% in the top ten. Study outcomes and limitations: Each seasonal influenza vaccination recruits few new T cells, the authors suggested.

This clonotype occurred a few times. Its antigen is unidentified. V and J are TRBV2 and TRBJ1-2; possible D gene TRBD1, 5 bases. The input for sequencing was PBMCs from blood, taken 11 to 12 days after vaccination. The sequence derives from a man aged 50-60 years who received an inactivated influenza vaccine. As DNA, the CDR3 is TGTGCCAGCAGTGAATCCCAGGGCCTCTATGGCTACACCTTC. Translated, it gives CASSESQGLYGYTF.